What follows are 10 T cell receptor beta chains derived from one specimen sequenced in a study of blood T cell repertoires in COVID-19. TCRdb's copy holds only in-frame clones and misses some; the assay was immunoSEQ multiplex PCR. The data hold a few hundred thousand clones, with about 87% observed a single time. Sequencing used peripheral blood. The source of these receptors is a woman aged 25 to 39 with COVID-19, enrolled during active disease.

The gene calls are TRBV7-2 and TRBJ1-5; a weak D match, TRBD1 (5 bases). With 5 bases removed from V and 0 bases from J, the gap between germline ends came to 17 bases. The CDR3 covers 17 residues. Germline V lookup: CDR1 SGHTA, CDR2 FQGNSA. The chain's CDR3 is CASSPQAGPYSNQPQHF. The CDR3 coding sequence is TGTGCCAGCAGCCCCCAGGCAGGGCCTTATAGCAATCAGCCCCAGCATTTT.

The chain uses TRBV6-6 and TRBJ2-2, with TRBD1 identical over 7 bases. From germline, CDR1 is MNHNY and CDR2 SVGAGI (reference sequence). V shed 6 bases and J 3 bases; nucleotides not matched to a gene: 4. The CDR3 totals 14 residues. The CDR3 sequence: CASSSTGHTGELFF. CDR3 coding DNA: TGTGCCAGCAGCTCGACAGGGCACACCGGGGAGCTGTTTTTT.

This rearrangement joins TRBV5-4 to TRBJ1-2; D remains unclear. CDR1 SGHNT and CDR2 YYREEE come from the germline V gene (reference sequence). The CDR3 covers 13 residues. V was shortened by 4 bases and J by 6 bases, with 13 bases between the two germline ends. The CDR3 loop reads CASSERTTDGYTF. CDR3 DNA sequence: TGTGCCAGCAGCGAAAGGACTACCGATGGCTACACCTTC.

This clone has just a few counts. The chain employs TRBV7-9 and TRBJ1-2; 9 nucleotides align to TRBD1. Germline CDR1 reads SEHNR; CDR2 reads FQNEAQ (reference sequence). The CDR3 sequence is 15 residues long. V dropped 5 bases and J dropped 2; count of bases not matched to a gene: 6. The CDR3 DNA reads TGTGCCAGCAGCCGTGGACAGGGGCTAAACTATGGCTACACCTTC. This sequence encodes CASSRGQGLNYGYTF. Drawing the rest from reference TRBV7-9 and TRBJ1-2, the complete variable domain is DTGVSQNPRHKITKRGQNVTFRCDPISEHNRLYWYRQTLGQGPEFLTYFQNEAQLEKSRLLSDRFSAERPKGSFSTLEIQRTEQGDSAMYLCASSRGQGLNYGYTFGSGTRLTVV.

The chain employs TRBV7-9 and TRBJ1-2; TRBD1 aligns across 8 bases. Germline trimming cut 5 bases from V and 7 bases from J; bases unmatched to any gene: 9. This CDR3 is 14 amino acids long. Per the germline V gene, CDR1 is SEHNR and CDR2 is FQNEAQ (reference sequence). The CDR3 here is CASSIDRGGSGYTF. For the CDR3, the DNA is TGTGCCAGCAGCATCGACAGGGGTGGGTCTGGCTACACCTTC.

This chain connects TRBV7-2 to TRBJ1-1; weak D call: TRBD1 (6 bases). The CDR3 covers 14 residues. CDR1 and CDR2 (germline): SGHTA, FQGNSA. Between the trimmed V and J ends, which lost 4 bases and 7 bases, there was a span of 16 bases. This CDR3 reads CASSSQGGVFEAFF. Here the CDR3 DNA reads TGTGCCAGCAGCTCACAGGGTGGGGTCTTTGAAGCTTTCTTT.

The chain is built from TRBV2 and TRBJ2-4; 10 bases line up with TRBD2. Germline lookup yields CDR1 SNHLY and CDR2 FYNNEI. The CDR3 covers 19 residues. J was trimmed by 2 bases and V by 0 bases; bases with no gene match: 10. The CDR3 loop reads CASSEALRDSGGSKNIQYF. As DNA, the CDR3 is TGTGCCAGCAGTGAAGCGCTTCGGGATAGCGGGGGGTCCAAAAACATTCAGTACTTC.

The V gene is TRBV5-6, the J gene TRBJ1-5; no definite D call. V lost 4 bases and J lost 3, with 5 bases in between. The CDR3 length is 12 residues. The germline gives CDR1 SGHDT, CDR2 YYEEEE. The CDR3 loop is CASSRDNQPQHF. The CDR3 DNA reads as TGTGCCAGCAGCCGGGACAATCAGCCCCAGCATTTT.

This chain links TRBV11-3 with TRBJ1-1; D is possibly TRBD1 (6 bases). The V and J ends lost 2 bases and 5 bases respectively, with 12 bases between them. Looked up from germline, CDR1 is SGHNT and CDR2 is YENEEA. The CDR3 consists of 14 residues. The DNA for the CDR3 is TGTGCCAGCAGCTTAACGGCAGGGGTTACTGAAGCTTTCTTT. It specifies CASSLTAGVTEAFF. Full variable domain (rest looked up from reference TRBV11-3 and TRBJ1-1): EAGVVQSPRYKIIEKKQPVAFWCNPISGHNTLYWYLQNLGQGPELLIRYENEEAVDDSQLPKDRFSAERLKGVDSTLKIQPAELGDSAVYLCASSLTAGVTEAFFGQGTRLTVV.

The V gene is TRBV2, the J gene TRBJ1-6; D gene ambiguous. The CDR3 has 14 residues. V lost 4 bases and J 3 bases, leaving 7 bases between the germline ends. CDR1 and CDR2 from the germline V gene are SNHLY and FYNNEI. The CDR3 is CASSGTNYNSPLHF. The CDR3 DNA reads TGTGCCAGCAGTGGAACAAACTATAATTCACCCCTCCACTTT. The complete variable domain, with remaining parts taken from reference TRBV2 and TRBJ1-6, reads EPEVTQTPSHQVTQMGQEVILRCVPISNHLYFYWYRQILGQKVEFLVSFYNNEISEKSEIFDDQFSVERPDGSNFTLKIRSTKLEDSAMYFCASSGTNYNSPLHFGNGTRLTVT.